This T cell receptor (beta chain) was retrieved from a study of blood T cell repertoires in COVID-19. About the study: Spain, Italy and the United States supplied samples that represented acute and convalescent COVID-19. T cells, B-cell-depleted T cells, or PBMCs provided the cDNA or gDNA that served as material.

In the original workflow: Amplified reference gene primers provided the basis for estimating nucleated cell counts. Profiling relied on immunoSEQ multiplex PCR, and the TCRdb table lists in-frame clones only, not all of them. V, J and clone size were drawn from that table, and D and trimming were deduced from the DNA. The sample lists a few hundred thousand clones, roughly 88% occurring once. The length of the CDR3 is 19 residues. Germline CDR1 is LGHDT and CDR2 is YNNKEL (reference sequence). V was trimmed by 0 bases and J by 0 bases, leaving 17 bases between them. This receptor was obtained from a woman younger than 45 with active or convalescent COVID-19. Sequences were obtained from peripheral blood. The rearrangement joins TRBV3-1 (or the pseudogene TRBV3-2) to TRBJ1-4; weak D call: TRBD1 (6 bases). CDR3 in DNA: TGTGCCAGCAGCCAAGATGAAGGGACACCGAATCCAACTAATGAAAAACTGTTTTTT. This codes for CASSQDEGTPNPTNEKLFF.